The 20 T cell receptor beta chains given below trace back to one sample, sequenced in a study of post-analysis software for immune sequencing data. General study results and limits: A handful of TRBV segments appeared more often in patients than in controls, and TRBV5-6, TRBV5-1 and TRBV20-1 were among these.

Sequencing libraries made from TCR beta cDNA carried unique molecular identifiers. In TCRdb, the PCR reads were re-called with MiXCR into one record per CDR3 protein. Of 600,000 to 750,000 distinct CDR3 sequences listed, roughly three fifths are singletons. No antigen has been assigned to these receptors. Sequenced sample: blood. All receptors derive from a girl aged 2-15 years with multiple sclerosis.

The CDR3 sequence: CATRLAGAGRGTQYF. The CDR3 DNA reads TGTGCCACTAGACTAGCGGGAGCGGGGCGGGGGACCCAGTACTTC. This chain connects TRBV28 to TRBJ2-5; 12 bases are a match to TRBD2. The CDR3 totals 15 residues. From germline, CDR1 is MDHEN and CDR2 SYDVKM. V shed 10 bases and J 7 bases; nucleotides not matched to a gene: 13.

The genes are TRBV27 and TRBJ1-4; D gene ambiguous. The germline V and J ends were trimmed by 4 bases and 3 bases, with 15 bases remaining between them. The V gene's germline CDR1 is MNHEY and CDR2 SMNVEV (reference sequence). There are 16 residues in the CDR3. The CDR3 loop is CASSSTPPRPNEKLFF. In DNA form, the CDR3 reads TGTGCCAGCAGTTCCACCCCCCCTCGGCCTAATGAAAAACTGTTTTTT.

V is TRBV29-1 and J is TRBJ2-2; the D is unclear. Germline lookup yields CDR1 SQVTM and CDR2 ANQGSEA. This CDR3 is built from 11 residues. Trimming took 4 bases from V and 7 from J, leaving 7 bases between them. CDR3 region: CSVVGGGELFF. CDR3 nucleotide sequence: TGCAGCGTTGTAGGCGGCGGGGAGCTGTTTTTT.

This clonotype was seen just once. The V gene is TRBV12-3 or TRBV12-4, the J gene TRBJ2-7; D is unclear. The CDR3 runs to 14 residues. Trimming pared 6 bases from V and 2 bases from J, leaving 14 bases between. The CDR3 loop is CASSSPSTAYEQYF. CDR3 nucleotide sequence: TGTGCCAGCAGCTCCCCTTCGACGGCCTACGAGCAGTACTTC.

The CDR3 sequence is CASSLAESGGNYGYTF. The CDR3 bases are TGCGCCAGCAGCTTGGCCGAGTCAGGGGGCAACTATGGCTACACCTTC. The V gene is TRBV5-1, the J gene TRBJ1-2, with 8 nucleotides matching TRBD1. The CDR3 covers 16 residues. Germline CDR1 and CDR2: SGHRS and YFSETQ. V was clipped by 0 bases and J by 2 bases; unmatched bases: 6. Filled out from reference TRBV5-1 and TRBJ1-2, the complete variable domain reads KAGVTQTPRYLIKTRGQQVTLSCSPISGHRSVSWYQQTPGQGLQFLFEYFSETQRNKGNFPGRFSGRQFSNSRSEMNVSTLELGDSALYLCASSLAESGGNYGYTFGSGTRLTVV.

The chain joins TRBV29-1 to TRBJ2-1, with D perhaps matching TRBD1 (6 bases). Trimming removed 6 bases from V and 2 bases from J, with 20 bases in between. This CDR3 comprises 16 residues. Germline V gene lookup returns CDR1 SQVTM and CDR2 ANQGSEA. The CDR3 spells CSVGPSQGSPYNEQFF. The CDR3 region has the DNA TGCAGCGTAGGACCATCGCAGGGGTCTCCCTACAATGAGCAGTTCTTC.

The rearrangement joins TRBV6-1 to TRBJ2-1; tentative D call: TRBD2 (6 bases). The CDR3 consists of 13 residues. The V gene lost 1 base and the J gene lost 8 bases, with 9 bases spanning the gap. Germline V gene sequence: CDR1 MNHNS, CDR2 SASEGT. The CDR3 DNA reads as TGTGCCAGCAGTGAAGGACTAGATGATGAGCAGTTCTTC. Amino acid sequence: CASSEGLDDEQFF.

The genes are TRBV9 and TRBJ2-3; the D gene is possibly TRBD2 (5 bases). The germline V gene encodes CDR1 SGDLS and CDR2 YYNGEE. V was shortened by 4 bases and J by 4 bases, with 10 bases between the two germline ends. This CDR3 contains 13 residues. The CDR3 nucleotides read TGTGCCAGCAGCCCCCGGACTTCAGATACGCAGTATTTT. Protein product: CASSPRTSDTQYF.

The rearrangement joins TRBV25-1 to TRBJ2-5; no firm D call. The J call may be incorrect, as the DNA end agrees better with TRBJ2-7. This CDR3 has 15 residues. Germline CDR1 and CDR2: MGHDK and SYGVNS. The CDR3 coding sequence is TGTGCCAGCAGTGAAGTCGGCTCCTCTACCTACGAGCAGTACTTC. Amino acids: CASSEVGSSTYEQYF.

This clonotype was observed once. The chain joins TRBV5-1 to TRBJ2-3; 8 bases match TRBD2. This CDR3 comprises 14 residues. Germline V gives CDR1 SGHRS, CDR2 YFSETQ. V was clipped by 4 bases and J by 6 bases; unmatched bases: 7. The CDR3 spells CASSPGTRSDTQYF. In DNA, the CDR3 is TGCGCCAGCAGCCCCGGGACTAGGTCCGATACGCAGTATTTT.

This clonotype occurred a few times. The chain links TRBV12-3 or TRBV12-4 to TRBJ2-3; D might be TRBD1 (6 bases). The CDR3 covers 14 residues. Trimming pared 3 bases from V and 2 bases from J, leaving 9 bases between. For the CDR3, the DNA is TGTGCCAGCAGTTTTCCAGGGGTCACAGATACGCAGTATTTT. It specifies CASSFPGVTDTQYF.

The genes are TRBV20-1 and TRBJ2-5; D uncertain. The CDR3 has 14 residues. V shed 0 bases and J shed 1 base, with 9 bases lying between them. In germline, CDR1 is DFQATT, CDR2 SNEGSKA (reference sequence). The CDR3 sequence is CSARDLGSQETQYF. The CDR3 DNA sequence: TGCAGTGCTAGAGATCTTGGGTCCCAAGAGACCCAGTACTTC.

This rearrangement joins TRBV4-3 to TRBJ2-3; TRBD2 matches at 9 bases. The CDR3 has 16 amino acids. After removal of 4 bases from V and 2 bases from J, the junction contained 7 bases not matched to a gene. The V gene's germline CDR1 is LGHNA and CDR2 YSLEER. CDR3 sequence reads: CASSPGLARFTDTQYF. DNA of the CDR3: TGCGCCAGCAGCCCGGGACTAGCTAGGTTCACAGATACGCAGTATTTT.

This rearrangement joins TRBV20-1 to TRBJ2-3; 8 bases are a match to TRBD2. This CDR3 is built from 14 residues. CDR1 is DFQATT, CDR2 SNEGSKA, per germline (reference sequence). Unmatched junction bases numbered 8, after V lost 6 bases and J lost 3 bases. Written as DNA, the CDR3 is TGCAGTGCAGCCGGGACTAGATCAACAGATACGCAGTATTTT. It translates to CSAAGTRSTDTQYF.

Here the CDR3 DNA reads TGCGCCAGCAGCATCGGGACTACTTACGAGCAGTACTTC. This gives the protein CASSIGTTYEQYF. This chain joins TRBV5-1 and TRBJ2-5; TRBD2 aligns across 7 bases. TRBJ2-7 matches the DNA end more closely, so the J call is doubtful. CDR1 SGHRS and CDR2 YFSETQ come from the germline V gene. The CDR3 has 13 amino acids.

This clonotype was recorded a few times. CDR3 sequence reads: CASSELGQGNTDTQYF. The CDR3 bases are TGTGCCAGCAGTGAATTGGGGCAGGGAAACACAGATACGCAGTATTTT. This chain joins TRBV6-1 and TRBJ2-3, with a possible D match to TRBD1 (5 bases). The CDR3 has 16 amino acids. Germline V lookup: CDR1 MNHNS, CDR2 SASEGT. Trimming took off 2 bases at V and 2 bases at J, with 14 bases between the two ends.

V is TRBV12-3 or TRBV12-4 and J is TRBJ2-1, with 7 bases aligning to TRBD2. The CDR3 spans 15 residues. With V trimmed by 2 bases and J by 2 bases, 3 bases remained unmatched. CDR3 in amino acids: CASSLLADTYNEQFF. The CDR3 nucleotides read TGTGCCAGCAGTTTACTAGCGGACACCTACAATGAGCAGTTCTTC.

The rearrangement uses TRBV7-9 and TRBJ2-3, with 8 bases identical to TRBD2. Germline V gives CDR1 SEHNR, CDR2 FQNEAQ (reference sequence). V was clipped by 5 bases and J by 6 bases; unmatched bases: 7. CDR3 length equals 14 residues. CDR3 coding DNA: TGTGCCAGCAGCCCTCGGGGGGGGCGGGATACGCAGTATTTT. This gives the protein CASSPRGGRDTQYF.

V is TRBV5-1 and J is TRBJ2-1; 12 nucleotides match TRBD2. Trimming cost V 4 bases and J 6 bases; bases outside gene matches: 5. This CDR3 is 15 amino acids long. The germline V gene has CDR1 SGHRS and CDR2 YFSETQ. The CDR3 sequence is CASSVTSGGINEQFF. CDR3 DNA: TGCGCCAGCAGCGTGACTAGCGGGGGAATCAATGAGCAGTTCTTC.

This sequence joins TRBV5-1 and TRBJ2-1; maybe TRBD2 (6 bases). The CDR3 spans 14 residues. The V end was cut by 1 base, the J end by 5 bases, with 10 bases between. The germline V gene encodes CDR1 SGHRS and CDR2 YFSETQ. CDR3 coding DNA: TGCGCCAGCAGCTTGTGGCGGGAAAACAATGAGCAGTTCTTC. Encoded protein: CASSLWRENNEQFF.